This T cell receptor (beta chain) stems from a study of T cell responses to AZD1222 COVID-19 vaccine. General study points: It was only a handful of AZD1222 recipients who were seropositive at baseline. The study found Spike-specific TCR breadth and depth rose after two AZD1222 doses. Donor demographics were predominantly white British with a female majority; clonal diversity may be underestimated.

The CDR3 length is 14 residues. V lost 5 bases and J lost 2, with 12 bases in between. Germline lookup yields CDR1 MNHEY and CDR2 SVGEGT. On this clone itself: The antigen is unknown.

Profiling relied on immunoSEQ multiplex PCR, and the TCRdb table lists in-frame clones only, not all of them. The sample records roughly 42,000 clones, roughly 80% being singletons. This TCR derives from an adult in good health. The V gene is TRBV6-2 or TRBV6-3, the J gene TRBJ1-1, with D unclear. The starting material was peripheral blood, obtained on day 0 of AZD1222 vaccination. The CDR3 is CASSNPPLNTEAFF. DNA of the CDR3: TGTGCCAGCAGTAACCCACCCTTAAACACTGAAGCTTTCTTT.